This entry lists 6 T cell receptor beta chains sequenced from one sample in a study of blood T cell repertoires in COVID-19. Only in-frame clones appear in the TCRdb table, and some are missing; sequencing was by immunoSEQ multiplex PCR. The sample includes 270,000 or so clones, roughly 86% of them seen just once. Material for sequencing was peripheral blood. These receptors came from a man in his forties or fifties with active or convalescent COVID-19.

The chain links TRBV5-4 to TRBJ2-2; the D gene is possibly TRBD2 (5 bases). The V gene lost 2 bases and the J gene lost 0 bases, with 11 bases spanning the gap. The CDR3 totals 16 residues. Germline V gives CDR1 SGHNT, CDR2 YYREEE (reference sequence). The CDR3 bases are TGTGCCAGCAGCTTAGGAGGCTTATCGAACACCGGGGAGCTGTTTTTT. It translates to CASSLGGLSNTGELFF.

This chain uses TRBV18 with TRBJ2-3; maybe TRBD2 (6 bases). Germline values: CDR1 KGHSH, CDR2 LQKENI. The germline V and J ends were trimmed by 3 bases and 0 bases, with 10 bases remaining between them. This CDR3 region has 15 residues. CDR3 DNA: TGTGCCAGCTCACCGACTAGTGCTAGCACAGATACGCAGTATTTT. Translating it yields CASSPTSASTDTQYF.

This rearrangement joins TRBV12-1 to TRBJ2-3; TRBD2 is the table's D call and was not checked against the DNA. TRBV12-1 is a listed pseudogene. This CDR3 spans 14 amino acids. The CDR3 protein is CASSHLSSPDTQYF. The CDR3 DNA reads TGTGCCAGCAGCCACTTGAGCTCCCCAGATACGCAGTATTTT.

Turning to this clone: Its ends do not fully match the called genes, so a read error is possible. The chain combines TRBV7-7 with TRBJ2-7; D could derive from TRBD1 or TRBD2 (6 bases each). Germline V CDR1 and CDR2: SSHAT, FNYEAQ (reference sequence). CDR3 length: 15 residues. The CDR3 DNA follows: TGTGCTAGCAGCTTAGGGGGGACTGAAACCTACGAGCAGTACTTC. Protein: CASSLGGTETYEQYF.

The chain links TRBV29-1 to TRBJ2-7, with D unclear. From germline, CDR1 is SQVTM and CDR2 ANQGSEA. The CDR3 consists of 11 residues. The ends were cut back, 4 bases at V and 9 bases at J, with 13 bases in the middle. CDR3 loop: CSVGHDIPQYF. The CDR3 nucleotides read TGCAGCGTTGGCCACGACATCCCGCAGTACTTC.

CDR3 sequence reads: CASSQASGYNEKLFF. In nucleotides, the CDR3 is TGTGCCAGCAGCCAGGCTTCAGGGTATAATGAAAAACTGTTTTTT. The gene calls are TRBV27 and TRBJ1-4; TRBD1 is a possible D gene (5 bases). The CDR3 is made up of 15 amino acids. CDR1 and CDR2 (germline): MNHEY, SMNVEV (reference sequence). The V and J ends lost 6 bases and 4 bases respectively, with 15 bases between them. Filled out from reference TRBV27 and TRBJ1-4, the complete variable domain reads EAQVTQNPRYLITVTGKKLTVTCSQNMNHEYMSWYRQDPGLGLRQIYYSMNVEVTDKGDVPEGYKVSRKEKRNFPLILESPSPNQTSLYFCASSQASGYNEKLFFGSGTQLSVL.